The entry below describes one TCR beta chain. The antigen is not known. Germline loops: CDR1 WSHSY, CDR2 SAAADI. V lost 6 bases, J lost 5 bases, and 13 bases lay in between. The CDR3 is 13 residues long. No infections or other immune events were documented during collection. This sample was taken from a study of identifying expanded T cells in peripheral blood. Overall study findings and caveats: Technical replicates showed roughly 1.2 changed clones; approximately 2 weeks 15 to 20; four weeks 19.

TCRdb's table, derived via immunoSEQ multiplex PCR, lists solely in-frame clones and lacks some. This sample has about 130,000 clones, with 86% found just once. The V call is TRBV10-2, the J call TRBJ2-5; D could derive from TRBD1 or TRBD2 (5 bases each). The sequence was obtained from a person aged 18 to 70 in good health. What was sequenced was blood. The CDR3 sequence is CASSRELEETQYF. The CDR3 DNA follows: TGCGCCAGCAGCAGGGAGCTAGAGGAGACCCAGTACTTC.